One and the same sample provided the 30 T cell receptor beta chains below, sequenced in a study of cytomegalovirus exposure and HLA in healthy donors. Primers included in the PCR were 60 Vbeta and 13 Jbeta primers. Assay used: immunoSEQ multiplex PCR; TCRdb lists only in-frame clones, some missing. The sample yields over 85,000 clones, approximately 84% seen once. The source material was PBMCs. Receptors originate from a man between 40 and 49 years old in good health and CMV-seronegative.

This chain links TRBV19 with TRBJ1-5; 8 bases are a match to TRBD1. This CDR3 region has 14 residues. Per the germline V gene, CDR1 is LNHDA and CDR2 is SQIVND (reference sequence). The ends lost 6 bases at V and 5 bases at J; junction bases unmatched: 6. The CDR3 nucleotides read TGTGCCAGTAGGGGTGGACAGGGACATCAGCCCCAGCATTTT. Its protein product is CASRGGQGHQPQHF. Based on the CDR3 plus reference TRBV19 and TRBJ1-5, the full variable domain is DGGITQSPKYLFRKEGQNVTLSCEQNLNHDAMYWYRQDPGQGLRLIYYSQIVNDFQKGDIAEGYSVSREKKESFPLTVTSAQKNPTAFYLCASRGGQGHQPQHFGDGTRLSIL.

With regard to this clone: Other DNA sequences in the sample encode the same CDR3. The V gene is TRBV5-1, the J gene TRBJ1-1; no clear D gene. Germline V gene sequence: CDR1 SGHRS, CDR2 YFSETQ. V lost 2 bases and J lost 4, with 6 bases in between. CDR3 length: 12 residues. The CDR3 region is CASSFPGTEAFF. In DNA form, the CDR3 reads TGCGCCAGCAGCTTTCCGGGCACTGAAGCTTTCTTT. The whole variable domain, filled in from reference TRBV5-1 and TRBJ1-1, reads KAGVTQTPRYLIKTRGQQVTLSCSPISGHRSVSWYQQTPGQGLQFLFEYFSETQRNKGNFPGRFSGRQFSNSRSEMNVSTLELGDSALYLCASSFPGTEAFFGQGTRLTVV.

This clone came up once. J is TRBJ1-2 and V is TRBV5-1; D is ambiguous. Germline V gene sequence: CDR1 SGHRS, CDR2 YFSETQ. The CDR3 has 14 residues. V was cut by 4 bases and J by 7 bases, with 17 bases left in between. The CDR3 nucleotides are TGCGCCAGCAGCGGAGGGATTCATTCGAGTGGCTACACCTTC. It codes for CASSGGIHSSGYTF.

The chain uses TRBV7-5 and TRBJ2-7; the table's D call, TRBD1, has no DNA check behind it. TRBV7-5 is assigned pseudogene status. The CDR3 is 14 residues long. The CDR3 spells CVRSFRGQGSEQYF. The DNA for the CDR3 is TGTGTCAGAAGCTTTCGAGGACAGGGTAGCGAGCAGTACTTC.

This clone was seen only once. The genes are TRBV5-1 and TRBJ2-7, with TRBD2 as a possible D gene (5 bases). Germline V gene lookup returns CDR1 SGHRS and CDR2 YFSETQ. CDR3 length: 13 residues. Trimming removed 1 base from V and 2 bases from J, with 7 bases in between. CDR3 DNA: TGCGCCAGCAGCTTGAAGGGAGCCTACGAGCAGTACTTC. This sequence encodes CASSLKGAYEQYF.

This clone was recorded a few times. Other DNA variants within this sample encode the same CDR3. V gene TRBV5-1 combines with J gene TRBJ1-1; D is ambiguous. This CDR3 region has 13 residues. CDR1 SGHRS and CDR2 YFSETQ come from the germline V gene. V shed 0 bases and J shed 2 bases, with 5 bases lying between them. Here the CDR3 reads CASSLDSNTEAFF. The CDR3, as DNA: TGCGCCAGCAGCTTGGACAGCAACACTGAAGCTTTCTTT.

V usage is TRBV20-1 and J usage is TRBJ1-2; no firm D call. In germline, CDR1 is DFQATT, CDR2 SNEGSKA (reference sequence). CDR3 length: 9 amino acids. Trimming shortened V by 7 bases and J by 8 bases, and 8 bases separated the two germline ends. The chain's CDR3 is CSVREGYTF. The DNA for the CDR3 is TGCAGTGTGAGGGAAGGCTACACCTTC.

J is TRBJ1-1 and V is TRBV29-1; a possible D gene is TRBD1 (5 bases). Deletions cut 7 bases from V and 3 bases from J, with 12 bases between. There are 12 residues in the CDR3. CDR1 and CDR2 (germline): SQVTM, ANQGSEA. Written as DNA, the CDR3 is TGCAGCGGACGTAGGGGTTACACTGAAGCTTTCTTT. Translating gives CSGRRGYTEAFF.

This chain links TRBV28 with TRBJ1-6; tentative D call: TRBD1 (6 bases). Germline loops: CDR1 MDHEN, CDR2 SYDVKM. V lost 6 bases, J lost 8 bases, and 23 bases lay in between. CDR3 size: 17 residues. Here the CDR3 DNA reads TGTGCCAGCAGGGACCAAATATGGACAGACCATTATTCACCCCTCCACTTT. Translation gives CASRDQIWTDHYSPLHF.

The CDR3 DNA reads as TGCGCCAGCAGCTGGGCCGGGACAGGGGATAATTCACCCCTCCACTTT. It is translated as CASSWAGTGDNSPLHF. The chain has TRBV5-1 and TRBJ1-6; 10 nucleotides align to TRBD1. With 3 bases clipped from V and 5 bases from J, the junction kept 5 bases outside the gene matches. Germline CDR1 SGHRS, CDR2 YFSETQ. This CDR3 contains 16 residues. Drawing the rest from reference TRBV5-1 and TRBJ1-6, the complete variable domain is KAGVTQTPRYLIKTRGQQVTLSCSPISGHRSVSWYQQTPGQGLQFLFEYFSETQRNKGNFPGRFSGRQFSNSRSEMNVSTLELGDSALYLCASSWAGTGDNSPLHFGNGTRLTVT.

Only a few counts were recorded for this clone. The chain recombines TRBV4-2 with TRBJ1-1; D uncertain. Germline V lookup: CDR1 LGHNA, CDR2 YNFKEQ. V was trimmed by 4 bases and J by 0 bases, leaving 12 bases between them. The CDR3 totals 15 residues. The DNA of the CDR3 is TGTGCCAGCAGCCCGGCAGGCGCCTTGAACACTGAAGCTTTCTTT. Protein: CASSPAGALNTEAFF.

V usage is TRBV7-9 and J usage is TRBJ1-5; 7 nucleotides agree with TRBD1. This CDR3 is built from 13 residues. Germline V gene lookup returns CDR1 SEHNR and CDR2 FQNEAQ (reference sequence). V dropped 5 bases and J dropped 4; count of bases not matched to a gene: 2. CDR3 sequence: CASSLGQNQPQHF. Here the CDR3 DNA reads TGTGCCAGCAGCCTGGGACAGAATCAGCCCCAGCATTTT.

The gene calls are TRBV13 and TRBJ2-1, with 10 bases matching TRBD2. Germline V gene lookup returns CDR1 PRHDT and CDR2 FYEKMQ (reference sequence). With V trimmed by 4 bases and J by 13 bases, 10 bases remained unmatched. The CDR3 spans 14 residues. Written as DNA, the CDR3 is TGTGCCAGCAGCTCCGACGGGACTAGCGCCGTCCAGTTCTTC. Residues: CASSSDGTSAVQFF.

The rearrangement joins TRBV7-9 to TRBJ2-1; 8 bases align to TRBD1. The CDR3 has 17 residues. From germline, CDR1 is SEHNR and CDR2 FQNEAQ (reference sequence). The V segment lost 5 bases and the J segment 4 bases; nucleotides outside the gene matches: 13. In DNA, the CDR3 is TGTGCCAGCAGCCCCCGGCCGGGAACAGGGGGGTACAATGAGCAGTTCTTC. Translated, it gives CASSPRPGTGGYNEQFF.

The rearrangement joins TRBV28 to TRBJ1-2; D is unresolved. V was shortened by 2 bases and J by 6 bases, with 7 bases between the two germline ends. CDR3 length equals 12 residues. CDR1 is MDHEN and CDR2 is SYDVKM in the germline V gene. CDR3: CASSLAGNGYTF. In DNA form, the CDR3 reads TGTGCCAGCAGTTTAGCGGGGAATGGCTACACCTTC.

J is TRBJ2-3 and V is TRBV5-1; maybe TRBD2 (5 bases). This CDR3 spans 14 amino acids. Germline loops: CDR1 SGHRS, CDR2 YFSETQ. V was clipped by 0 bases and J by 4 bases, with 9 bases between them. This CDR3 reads CASSLEGRADTQYF. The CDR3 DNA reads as TGCGCCAGCAGCTTGGAAGGGCGGGCAGATACGCAGTATTTT.

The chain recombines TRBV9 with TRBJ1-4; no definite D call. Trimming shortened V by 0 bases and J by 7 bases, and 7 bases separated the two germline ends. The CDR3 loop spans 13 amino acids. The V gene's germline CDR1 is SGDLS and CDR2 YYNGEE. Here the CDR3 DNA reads TGTGCCAGCAGCGTAGGGGGAGCTGAAAAACTGTTTTTT. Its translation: CASSVGGAEKLFF.

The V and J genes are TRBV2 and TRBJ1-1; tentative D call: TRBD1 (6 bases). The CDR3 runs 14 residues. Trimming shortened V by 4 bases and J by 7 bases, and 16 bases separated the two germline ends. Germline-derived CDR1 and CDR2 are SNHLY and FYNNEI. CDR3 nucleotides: TGTGCCAGCAGTGTAAAACAGGGTGTGGGTGAAGCTTTCTTT. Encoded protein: CASSVKQGVGEAFF.

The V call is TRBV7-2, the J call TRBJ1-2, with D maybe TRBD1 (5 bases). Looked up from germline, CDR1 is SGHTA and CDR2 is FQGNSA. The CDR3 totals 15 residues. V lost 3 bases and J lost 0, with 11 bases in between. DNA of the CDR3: TGTGCCAGCAGCTTGGGGAGGGGAGCTAACTATGGCTACACCTTC. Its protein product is CASSLGRGANYGYTF.

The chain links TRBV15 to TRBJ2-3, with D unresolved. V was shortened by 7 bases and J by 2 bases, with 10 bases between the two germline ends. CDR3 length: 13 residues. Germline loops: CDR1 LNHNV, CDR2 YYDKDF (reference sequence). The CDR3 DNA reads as TGTGCCACCACCGGCCAGGACACAGATACGCAGTATTTT. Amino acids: CATTGQDTDTQYF.

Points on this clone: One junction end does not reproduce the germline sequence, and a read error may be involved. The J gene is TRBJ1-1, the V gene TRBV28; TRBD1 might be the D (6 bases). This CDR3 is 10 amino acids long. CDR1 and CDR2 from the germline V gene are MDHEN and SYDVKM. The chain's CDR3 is CATRGAQPHF. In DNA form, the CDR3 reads TGTGCCACCAGGGGAGCCCAGCCCCATTTT. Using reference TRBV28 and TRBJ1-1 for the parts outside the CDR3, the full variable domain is DVKVTQSSRYLVKRTGEKVFLECVQDMDHENMFWYRQDPGLGLRLIYFSYDVKMKEKGDIPEGYSVSREKKERFSLILESASTNQTSMYLCATRGAQPHFGQGTRLTVV.

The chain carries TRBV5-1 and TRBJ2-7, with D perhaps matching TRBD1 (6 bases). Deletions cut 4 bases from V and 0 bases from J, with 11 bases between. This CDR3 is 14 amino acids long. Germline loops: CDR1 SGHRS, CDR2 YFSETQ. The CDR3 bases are TGCGCCAGCAGCCTACTGACAGGCTCCTACGAGCAGTACTTC. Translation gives CASSLLTGSYEQYF.

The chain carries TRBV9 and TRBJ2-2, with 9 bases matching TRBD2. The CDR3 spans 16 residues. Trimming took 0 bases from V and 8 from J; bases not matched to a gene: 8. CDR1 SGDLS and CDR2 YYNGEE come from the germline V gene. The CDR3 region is CASSVARRGGPGELFF. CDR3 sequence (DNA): TGTGCCAGCAGCGTAGCCAGGCGGGGGGGCCCGGGGGAGCTGTTTTTT.

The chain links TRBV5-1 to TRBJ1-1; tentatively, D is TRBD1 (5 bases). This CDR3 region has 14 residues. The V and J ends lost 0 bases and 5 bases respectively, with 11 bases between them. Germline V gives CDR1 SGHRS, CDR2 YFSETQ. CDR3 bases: TGCGCCAGCAGCTTGGGGGGGGTCGAGACTGAAGCTTTCTTT. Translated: CASSLGGVETEAFF.

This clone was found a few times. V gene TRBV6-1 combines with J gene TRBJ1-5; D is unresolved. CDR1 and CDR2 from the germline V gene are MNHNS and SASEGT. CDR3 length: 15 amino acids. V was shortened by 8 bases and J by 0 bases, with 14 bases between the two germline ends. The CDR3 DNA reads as TGTGCCAGCTTGTTGGGCAGGTATAGCAATCAGCCCCAGCATTTT. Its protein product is CASLLGRYSNQPQHF.

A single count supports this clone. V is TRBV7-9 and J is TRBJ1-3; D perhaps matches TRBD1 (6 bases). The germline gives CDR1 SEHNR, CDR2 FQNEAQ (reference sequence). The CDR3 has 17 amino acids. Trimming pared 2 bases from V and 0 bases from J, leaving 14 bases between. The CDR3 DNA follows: TGTGCCAGCAGCTTAAGGGGGACGGATTACTCTGGAAACACCATATATTTT. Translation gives CASSLRGTDYSGNTIYF.

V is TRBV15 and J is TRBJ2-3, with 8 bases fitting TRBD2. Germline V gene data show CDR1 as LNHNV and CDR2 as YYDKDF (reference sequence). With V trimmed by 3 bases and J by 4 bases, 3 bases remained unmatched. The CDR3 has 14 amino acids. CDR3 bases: TGTGCCACCAGCAGCGGGGGGGCATCAGATACGCAGTATTTT. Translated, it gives CATSSGGASDTQYF. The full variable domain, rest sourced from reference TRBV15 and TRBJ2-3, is DAMVIQNPRYQVTQFGKPVTLSCSQTLNHNVMYWYQQKSSQAPKLLFHYYDKDFNNEADTPDNFQSRRPNTSFCFLDIRSPGLGDTAMYLCATSSGGASDTQYFGPGTRLTVL.

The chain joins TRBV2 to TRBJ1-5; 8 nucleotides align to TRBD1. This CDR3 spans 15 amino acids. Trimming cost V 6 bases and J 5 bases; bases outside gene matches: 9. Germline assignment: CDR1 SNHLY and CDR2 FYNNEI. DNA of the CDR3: TGTGCCAGCAGCTCAGACAGGGGAGGGGATCAGCCCCAGCATTTT. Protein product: CASSSDRGGDQPQHF.

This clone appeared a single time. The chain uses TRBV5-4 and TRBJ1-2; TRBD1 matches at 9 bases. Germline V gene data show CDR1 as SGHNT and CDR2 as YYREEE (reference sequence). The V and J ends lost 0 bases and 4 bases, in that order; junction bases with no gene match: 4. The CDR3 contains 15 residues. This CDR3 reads CASSLEQGAGYGYTF. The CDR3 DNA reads TGTGCCAGCAGCTTGGAACAGGGGGCTGGCTATGGCTACACCTTC.

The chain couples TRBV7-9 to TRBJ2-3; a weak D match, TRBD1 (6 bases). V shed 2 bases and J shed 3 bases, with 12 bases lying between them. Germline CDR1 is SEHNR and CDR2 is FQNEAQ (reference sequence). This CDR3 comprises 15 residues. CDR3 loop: CASSLNRARTDTQYF. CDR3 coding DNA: TGTGCCAGCAGCTTAAACAGGGCTAGGACAGATACGCAGTATTTT.